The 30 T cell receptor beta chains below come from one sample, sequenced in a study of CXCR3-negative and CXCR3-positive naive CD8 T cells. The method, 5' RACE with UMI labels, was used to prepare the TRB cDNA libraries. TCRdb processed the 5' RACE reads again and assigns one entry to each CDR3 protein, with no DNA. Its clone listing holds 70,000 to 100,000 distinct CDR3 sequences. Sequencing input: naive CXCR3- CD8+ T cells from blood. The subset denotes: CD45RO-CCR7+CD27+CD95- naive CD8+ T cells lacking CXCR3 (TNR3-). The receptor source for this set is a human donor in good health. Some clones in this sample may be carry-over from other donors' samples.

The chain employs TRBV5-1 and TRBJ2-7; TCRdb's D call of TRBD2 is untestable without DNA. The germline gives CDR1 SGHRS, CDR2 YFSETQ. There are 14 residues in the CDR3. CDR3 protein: CASSPGGAPYEQYF.

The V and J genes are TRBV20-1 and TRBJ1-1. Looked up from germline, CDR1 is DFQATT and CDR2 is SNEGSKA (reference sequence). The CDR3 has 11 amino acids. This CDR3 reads CSASMNTEAFF.

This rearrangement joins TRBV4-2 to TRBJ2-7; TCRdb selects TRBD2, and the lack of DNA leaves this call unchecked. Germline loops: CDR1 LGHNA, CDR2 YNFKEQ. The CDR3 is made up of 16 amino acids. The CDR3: CASSQTGTSGTYEQYF.

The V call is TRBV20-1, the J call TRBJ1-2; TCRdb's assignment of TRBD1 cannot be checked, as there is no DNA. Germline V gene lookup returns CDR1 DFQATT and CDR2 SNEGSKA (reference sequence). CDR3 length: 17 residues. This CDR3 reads CSARDYQGGHSNYGYTF.

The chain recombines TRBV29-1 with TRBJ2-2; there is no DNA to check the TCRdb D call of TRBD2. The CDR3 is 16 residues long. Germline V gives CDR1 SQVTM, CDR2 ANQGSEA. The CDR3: CSVEASSGANTGELFF.

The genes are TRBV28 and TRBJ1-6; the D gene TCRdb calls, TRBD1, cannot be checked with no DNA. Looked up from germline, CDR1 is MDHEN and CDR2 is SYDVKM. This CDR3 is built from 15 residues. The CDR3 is CASSPWTGTNSPLHF.

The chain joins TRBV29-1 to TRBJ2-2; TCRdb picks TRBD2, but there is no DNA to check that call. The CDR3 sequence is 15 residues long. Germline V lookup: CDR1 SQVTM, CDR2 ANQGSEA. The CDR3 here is CSVEVGLMLTGELFF.

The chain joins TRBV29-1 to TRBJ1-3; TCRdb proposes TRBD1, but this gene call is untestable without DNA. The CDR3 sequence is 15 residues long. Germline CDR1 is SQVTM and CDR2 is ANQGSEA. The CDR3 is CSVEDPDRELDTIYF.

The CDR3 is CASRLAGQETQYF. V is TRBV25-1 and J is TRBJ2-5; TCRdb's D gene call, TRBD2, goes unchecked for lack of DNA. The germline V gene encodes CDR1 MGHDK and CDR2 SYGVNS. CDR3 length equals 13 residues.

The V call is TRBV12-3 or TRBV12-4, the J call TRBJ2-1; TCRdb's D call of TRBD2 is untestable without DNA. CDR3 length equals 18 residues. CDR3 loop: CASSFWTSAKKLFNEQFF.

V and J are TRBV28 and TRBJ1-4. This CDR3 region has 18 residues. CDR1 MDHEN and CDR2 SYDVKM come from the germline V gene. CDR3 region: CASSLRRTGRGPNEKLFF.

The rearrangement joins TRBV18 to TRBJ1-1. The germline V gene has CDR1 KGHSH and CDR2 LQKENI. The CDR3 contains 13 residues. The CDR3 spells CASSLQGSTEAFF.

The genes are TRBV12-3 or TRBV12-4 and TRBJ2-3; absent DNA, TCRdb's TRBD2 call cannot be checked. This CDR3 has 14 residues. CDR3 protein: CASRASGTTDTQYF.

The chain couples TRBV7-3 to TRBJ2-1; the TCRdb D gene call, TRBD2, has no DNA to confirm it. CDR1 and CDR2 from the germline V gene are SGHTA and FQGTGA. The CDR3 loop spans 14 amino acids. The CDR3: CASSLSGGLNEQFF.

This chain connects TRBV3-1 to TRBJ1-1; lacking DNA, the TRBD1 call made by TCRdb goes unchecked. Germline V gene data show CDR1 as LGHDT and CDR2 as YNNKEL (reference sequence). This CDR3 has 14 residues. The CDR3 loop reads CASSQERQGIEAFF.

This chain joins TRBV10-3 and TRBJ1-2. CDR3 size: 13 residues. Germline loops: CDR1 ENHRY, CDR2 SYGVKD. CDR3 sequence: CAISDVEHYGYTF.

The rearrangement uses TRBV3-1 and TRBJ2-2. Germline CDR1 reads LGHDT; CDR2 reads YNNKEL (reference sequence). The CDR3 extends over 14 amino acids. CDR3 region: CASSQDWTPGELFF.

The CDR3 reads CASSLLAGGIVEQFF. J is TRBJ2-1 and V is TRBV28; TCRdb proposes TRBD2, but this gene call is untestable without DNA. Per the germline V gene, CDR1 is MDHEN and CDR2 is SYDVKM. This CDR3 has 15 residues.

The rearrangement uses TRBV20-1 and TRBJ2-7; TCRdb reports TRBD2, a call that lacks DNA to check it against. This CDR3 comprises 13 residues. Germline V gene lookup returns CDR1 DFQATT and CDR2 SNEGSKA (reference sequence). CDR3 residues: CSARGTGGYEQYF.

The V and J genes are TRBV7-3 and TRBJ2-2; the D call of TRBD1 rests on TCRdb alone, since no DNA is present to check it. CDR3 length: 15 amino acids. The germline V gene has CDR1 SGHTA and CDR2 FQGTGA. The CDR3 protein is CASSSHRGHTGELFF.

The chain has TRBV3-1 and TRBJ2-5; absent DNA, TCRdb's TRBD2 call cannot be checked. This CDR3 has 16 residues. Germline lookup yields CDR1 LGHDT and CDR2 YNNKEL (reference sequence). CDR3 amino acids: CASSQDLLAGGETQYF.

The CDR3 protein is CASSHGQAQNTGELFF. J is TRBJ2-2 and V is TRBV19; TCRdb picks TRBD1, but there is no DNA to check that call. CDR1 is LNHDA and CDR2 is SQIVND in the germline V gene (reference sequence). The CDR3 is 16 residues long.

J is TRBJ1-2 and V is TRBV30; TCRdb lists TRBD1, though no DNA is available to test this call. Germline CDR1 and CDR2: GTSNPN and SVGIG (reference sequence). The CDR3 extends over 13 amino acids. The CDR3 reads CAWSEQGAGGYTF.

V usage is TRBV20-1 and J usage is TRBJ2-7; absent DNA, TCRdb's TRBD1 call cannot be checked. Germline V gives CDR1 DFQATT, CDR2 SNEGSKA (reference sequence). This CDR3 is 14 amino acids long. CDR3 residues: CSARDQQGAYEQYF.

The CDR3 sequence is CASSLGSASGNEQFF. The chain has TRBV7-8 and TRBJ2-1. The CDR3 runs 15 residues. Germline V gene lookup returns CDR1 SGHVS and CDR2 FQNEAQ. The full variable domain, its missing parts supplied by reference TRBV7-8 and TRBJ2-1, is GAGVSQSPRYKVAKRGQDVALRCDPISGHVSLFWYQQALGQGPEFLTYFQNEAQLDKSGLPSDRFFAERPEGSVSTLKIQRTQQEDSAVYLCASSLGSASGNEQFFGPGTRLTVL.

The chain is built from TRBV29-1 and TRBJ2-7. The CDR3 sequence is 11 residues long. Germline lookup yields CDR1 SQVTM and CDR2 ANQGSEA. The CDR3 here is CSIVDSYEQYF.

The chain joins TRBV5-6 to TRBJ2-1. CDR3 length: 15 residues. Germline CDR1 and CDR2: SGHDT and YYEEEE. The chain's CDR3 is CASSLEVRGDNEQFF. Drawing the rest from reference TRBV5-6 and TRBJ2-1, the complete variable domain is DAGVTQSPTHLIKTRGQQVTLRCSPKSGHDTVSWYQQALGQGPQFIFQYYEEEERQRGNFPDRFSGHQFPNYSSELNVNALLLGDSALYLCASSLEVRGDNEQFFGPGTRLTVL.

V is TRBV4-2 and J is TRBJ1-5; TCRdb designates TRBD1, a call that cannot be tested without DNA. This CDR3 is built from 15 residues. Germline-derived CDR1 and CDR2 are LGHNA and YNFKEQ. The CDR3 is CASSPGQNNNQPQHF.

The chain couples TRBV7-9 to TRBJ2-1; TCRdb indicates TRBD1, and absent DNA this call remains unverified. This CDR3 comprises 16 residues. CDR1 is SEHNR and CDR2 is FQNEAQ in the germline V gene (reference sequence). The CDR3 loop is CASSPPDPGGRGEQFF.

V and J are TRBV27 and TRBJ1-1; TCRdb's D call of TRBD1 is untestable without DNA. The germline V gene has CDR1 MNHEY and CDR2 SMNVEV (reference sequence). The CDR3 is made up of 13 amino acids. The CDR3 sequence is CASRPQGNTEAFF.